This T cell receptor (beta chain) originates from a study of shared clonotypes between healthy human individuals. At the level of the study: Per donor, three plates held CD4 naive cells, three held CD4 memory, two held CD8 naive and one held CD8 memory.

This clone has only one observation. In germline, CDR1 is SNHLY, CDR2 FYNNEI. Between the trimmed V and J ends, which lost 6 bases and 10 bases, there was a span of 9 bases. This CDR3 has 10 residues. Evenly divided among several immunoSEQ plates was the genomic DNA of each subset. Profiled with immunoSEQ multiplex PCR; TCRdb holds only in-frame clones, not every one. This sample has more than 2 million clones, with around 95% found just once. The TCR sequence derives from a man younger than 35 in good health. The chain couples TRBV2 to TRBJ2-5, with D unresolved. The sequencing input was naive CD4+ T cells sorted from blood. As to subset: CD45RA+ positively selected. The CDR3 sequence is CASRSPGQYF. CDR3 nucleotides: TGTGCCAGCAGATCCCCGGGCCAGTACTTC.